These 8 T cell receptor beta chains were all obtained from the same sample, sequenced in a study of radiotherapy plus CTLA-4 blockade in lung cancer. Sequencing used immunoSEQ multiplex PCR; TCRdb keeps in-frame clones, though not all of them. Among around 53,000 clones listed, 86% were seen once. Source: peripheral blood, taken from a patient treated with radiotherapy plus ipilimumab. Receptors originate from a human donor with non-small cell lung cancer that progressed on radiotherapy plus ipilimumab. Some clones in this sample may be carry-over from other donors' samples.

The chain couples TRBV27 to TRBJ1-3; 9 bases line up with TRBD1. J was trimmed by 4 bases and V by 4 bases; bases with no gene match: 5. CDR3 length equals 15 residues. Germline V gene data show CDR1 as MNHEY and CDR2 as SMNVEV (reference sequence). The CDR3 DNA is TGTGCCAGCAGTTCGGGACAGGGACCGGGAAACACCATATATTTT. Amino acids: CASSSGQGPGNTIYF.

This clone was seen only once. V gene TRBV28 combines with J gene TRBJ2-7; tentative D call: TRBD1 (5 bases). There are 16 residues in the CDR3. The germline V and J ends were trimmed by 2 bases and 9 bases, with 23 bases remaining between them. Germline V gene sequence: CDR1 MDHEN, CDR2 SYDVKM. Written as DNA, the CDR3 is TGTGCCAGCAGTTTAGATAATTCCCGGACAAGTGTACGGCAGTACTTC. This sequence encodes CASSLDNSRTSVRQYF.

The genes are TRBV9 and TRBJ1-3; TRBD1 agrees at 8 bases. CDR3 length: 17 amino acids. Trimming took 5 bases from V and 8 from J; bases not matched to a gene: 18. Germline values: CDR1 SGDLS, CDR2 YYNGEE. The DNA for the CDR3 is TGTGCCAGCAGTCATAACCGGGACAGGCCCCGATTAGACACCATATATTTT. This translates into CASSHNRDRPRLDTIYF.

This rearrangement joins TRBV19 to TRBJ1-1, with D perhaps TRBD1 (6 bases). The CDR3 length is 13 residues. V lost 3 bases and J 4 bases, leaving 9 bases between the germline ends. Germline V lookup: CDR1 LNHDA, CDR2 SQIVND (reference sequence). The DNA of the CDR3 is TGTGCCAGTAGTATCGGACAGACCACTGAAGCTTTCTTT. Translating it yields CASSIGQTTEAFF.

The V gene is TRBV5-6, the J gene TRBJ2-1; D is unresolved. The CDR3 length is 13 residues. The V gene lost 0 bases and the J gene lost 9 bases, with 10 bases spanning the gap. Germline V gene data show CDR1 as SGHDT and CDR2 as YYEEEE. The CDR3, as DNA: TGTGCCAGCAGCTTGGTGGCAGGCTCTGAGCAGTTCTTC. This encodes CASSLVAGSEQFF.

The chain combines TRBV19 with TRBJ1-5; D ambiguous. The V gene lost 7 bases and the J gene lost 7 bases, with 14 bases spanning the gap. Germline V gene lookup returns CDR1 LNHDA and CDR2 SQIVND (reference sequence). The CDR3 runs to 13 residues. The CDR3 is CASIKAEGQPQHF. CDR3 in DNA: TGTGCCAGTATTAAGGCGGAGGGCCAGCCCCAGCATTTT.

The rearrangement joins TRBV10-3 to TRBJ2-5; D uncertain. Trimming took off 4 bases at V and 4 bases at J, with 10 bases between the two ends. This CDR3 comprises 13 residues. Germline V gene data show CDR1 as ENHRY and CDR2 as SYGVKD. The CDR3 sequence is CAISAYESETQYF. The CDR3 DNA is TGTGCCATCAGTGCCTACGAGTCAGAGACCCAGTACTTC.

The V gene is TRBV12-1, the J gene TRBJ1-2; TRBD1, the table's D call, was not compared with the DNA. TRBV12-1 has pseudogene status. CDR3 length: 15 residues. This CDR3 reads CASSFASLGQGGYTF. DNA for the CDR3: TGTGCCAGCAGCTTTGCGTCGTTGGGACAGGGCGGCTACACCTTC.